This T cell receptor beta chain was captured by sequencing in a study of shared clonotypes between healthy human individuals. In the study overall: A donor's plate count was three for CD4 naive and three for CD4 memory; CD8 naive had two and CD8 memory one. The study, taken as a whole, reports: As a rule, naive subsets had a larger estimated richness than memory subsets. Shared across a few donors were 4% to 6% of the naive CD4 clonotypes.

The naive CD8 fraction comprised CD45RO-negative cells positively selected for CCR7 and excluded terminally differentiated effector memory CD45RA+ cells. Points on this clone: Its specificity is unknown.

The table came from immunoSEQ multiplex PCR; TCRdb's copy has only in-frame clones and leaves some out. The data show hundreds of thousands of clones, approximately 96% seen once. This clonotype was sampled from a woman aged 25 to 39 in good health. The sample consisted of naive CD8+ T cells sorted from blood.

The CDR3 region is CASSPIPTGGTEAFF. The DNA of the CDR3 is TGTGCCAGCAGCCCAATCCCAACGGGGGGAACTGAAGCTTTCTTT. The chain links TRBV7-9 to TRBJ1-1; D might be TRBD1 (5 bases). The CDR3 is made up of 15 amino acids. Germline-derived CDR1 and CDR2 are SEHNR and FQNEAQ (reference sequence). Trimming took off 5 bases at V and 5 bases at J, with 18 bases between the two ends.